This T cell receptor beta chain was sequenced for a study of neurological immune-mediated disorders. Template-switch 5'RACE cDNA synthesis added a 10-nucleotide unique molecular identifier. In each sequencing run, over 180 million TCR-beta sequences were generated from 15-18 subjects. TCRdb redid the calling of the 5' RACE reads with MiXCR, one entry per CDR3 protein. The sample consists of some 24,000 distinct CDR3 sequences, under 15% of them appearing once. This clonotype was seen many times. Its antigen is as yet unknown. Unsorted libraries were prepared from 2 million PBMCs held at -80 C. The CDR3 is 15 amino acids. The J segment lost 5 bases and the V segment lost 6 bases, leaving 7 bases of the junction unmatched. CDR1 SNHLY and CDR2 FYNNEI come from the germline V gene. Notes on the study in general: Multiple sclerosis, the disease with the least TCR clonal expansion, fell below healthy controls, whereas HTLV-1-associated myelopathy showed the most.

The gene calls are TRBV2 and TRBJ2-2, with 9 positions matching TRBD1. This TCR was recovered from a woman aged 40 to 50 with HTLV-1-associated myelopathy (HAM/TSP). The sequencing input was PBMCs. CDR3 residues: CASRYRTGETGELFF. CDR3 nucleotides: TGTGCCAGCAGATATAGGACAGGGGAAACCGGGGAGCTGTTTTTT. The full variable domain, in which reference TRBV2 and TRBJ2-2 provide the parts outside the CDR3, is EPEVTQTPSHQVTQMGQEVILRCVPISNHLYFYWYRQILGQKVEFLVSFYNNEISEKSEIFDDQFSVERPDGSNFTLKIRSTKLEDSAMYFCASRYRTGETGELFFGEGSRLTVL.